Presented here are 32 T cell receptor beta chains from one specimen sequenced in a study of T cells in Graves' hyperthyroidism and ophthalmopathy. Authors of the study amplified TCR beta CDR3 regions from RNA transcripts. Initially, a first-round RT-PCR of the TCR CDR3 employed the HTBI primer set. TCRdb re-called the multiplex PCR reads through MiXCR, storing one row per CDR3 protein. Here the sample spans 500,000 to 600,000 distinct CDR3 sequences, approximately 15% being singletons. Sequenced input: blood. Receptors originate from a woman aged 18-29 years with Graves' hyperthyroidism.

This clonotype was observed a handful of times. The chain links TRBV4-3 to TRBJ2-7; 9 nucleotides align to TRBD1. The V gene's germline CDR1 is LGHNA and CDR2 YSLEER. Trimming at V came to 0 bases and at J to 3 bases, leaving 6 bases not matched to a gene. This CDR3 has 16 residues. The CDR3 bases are TGCGCCAGCAGCCAAGAGGGACAGGGTAGTAACTACGAGCAGTACTTC. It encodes CASSQEGQGSNYEQYF.

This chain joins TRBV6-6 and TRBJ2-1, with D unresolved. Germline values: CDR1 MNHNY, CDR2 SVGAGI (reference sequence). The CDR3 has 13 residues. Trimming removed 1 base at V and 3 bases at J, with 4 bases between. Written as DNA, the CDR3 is TGTGCCAGCAGTTACTTCCACTACAATGAGCAGTTCTTC. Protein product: CASSYFHYNEQFF.

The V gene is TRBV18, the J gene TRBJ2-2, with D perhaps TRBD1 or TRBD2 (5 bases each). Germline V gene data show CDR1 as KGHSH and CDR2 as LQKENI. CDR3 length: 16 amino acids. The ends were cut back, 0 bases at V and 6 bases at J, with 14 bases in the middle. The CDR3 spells CASSPPGRRDAGELFF. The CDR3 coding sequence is TGTGCCAGCTCACCACCAGGCCGCCGGGACGCCGGGGAGCTGTTTTTT.

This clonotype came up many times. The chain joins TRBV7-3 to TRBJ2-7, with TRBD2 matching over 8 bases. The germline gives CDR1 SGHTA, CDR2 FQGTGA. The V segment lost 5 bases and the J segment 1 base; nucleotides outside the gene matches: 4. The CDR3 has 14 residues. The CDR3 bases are TGTGCCAGCAGCCTCCGGGGGGGATCCTACGAGCAGTACTTC. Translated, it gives CASSLRGGSYEQYF.

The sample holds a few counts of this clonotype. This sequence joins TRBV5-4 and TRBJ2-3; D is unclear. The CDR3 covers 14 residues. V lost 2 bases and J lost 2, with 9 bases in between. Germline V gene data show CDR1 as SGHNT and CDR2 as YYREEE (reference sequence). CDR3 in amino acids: CASSFRRDTDTQYF. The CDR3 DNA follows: TGTGCCAGCAGCTTCCGAAGGGACACAGATACGCAGTATTTT.

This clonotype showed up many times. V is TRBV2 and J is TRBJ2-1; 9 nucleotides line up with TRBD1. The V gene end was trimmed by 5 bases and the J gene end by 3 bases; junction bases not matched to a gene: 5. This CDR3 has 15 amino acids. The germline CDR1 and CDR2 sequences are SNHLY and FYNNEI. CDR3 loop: CASSRRTGDYNEQFF. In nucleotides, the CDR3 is TGTGCCAGCAGTAGAAGGACAGGGGACTACAATGAGCAGTTCTTC.

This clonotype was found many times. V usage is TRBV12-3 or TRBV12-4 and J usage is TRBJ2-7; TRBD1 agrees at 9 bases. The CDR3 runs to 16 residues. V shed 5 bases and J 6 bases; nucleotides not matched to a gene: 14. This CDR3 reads CASSTYRGRWVSEQYF. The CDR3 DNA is TGTGCCAGCAGTACCTACAGGGGGCGGTGGGTGAGCGAGCAGTACTTC.

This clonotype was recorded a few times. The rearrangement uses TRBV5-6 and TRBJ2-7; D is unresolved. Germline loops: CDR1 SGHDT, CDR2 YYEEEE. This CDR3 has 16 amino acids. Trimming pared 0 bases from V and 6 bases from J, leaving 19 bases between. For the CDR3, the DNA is TGTGCCAGCAGCTTGGTTGGTAGCATGAAACCACTCGAGCAGTACTTC. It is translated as CASSLVGSMKPLEQYF.

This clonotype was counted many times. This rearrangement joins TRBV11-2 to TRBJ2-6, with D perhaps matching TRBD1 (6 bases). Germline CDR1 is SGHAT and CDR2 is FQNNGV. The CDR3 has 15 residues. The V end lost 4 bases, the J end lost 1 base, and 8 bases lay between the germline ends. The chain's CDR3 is CASSSGTSGANVLTF. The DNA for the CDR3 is TGTGCCAGCAGCTCCGGGACATCTGGGGCCAACGTCCTGACTTTC.

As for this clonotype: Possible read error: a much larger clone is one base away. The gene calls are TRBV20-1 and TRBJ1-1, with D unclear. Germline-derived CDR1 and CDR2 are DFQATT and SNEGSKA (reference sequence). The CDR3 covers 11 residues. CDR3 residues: CSARFLNEALF. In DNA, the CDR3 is TGCAGTGCTAGATTTCTCAATGAAGCTCTCTTT.

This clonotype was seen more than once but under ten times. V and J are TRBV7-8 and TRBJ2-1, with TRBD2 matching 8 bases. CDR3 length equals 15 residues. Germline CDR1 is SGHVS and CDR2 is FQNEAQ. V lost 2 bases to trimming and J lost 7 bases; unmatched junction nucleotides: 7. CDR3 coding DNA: TGTGCCAGCAGCTTACGGGAGGGGCGCGCGAATGAGCAGTTCTTC. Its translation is CASSLREGRANEQFF.

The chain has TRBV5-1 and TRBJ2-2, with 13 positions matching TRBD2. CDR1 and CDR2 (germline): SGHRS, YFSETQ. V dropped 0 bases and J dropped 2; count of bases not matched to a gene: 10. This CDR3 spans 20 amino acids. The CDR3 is CASSLAEPGLAGLNTGELFF. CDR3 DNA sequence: TGCGCCAGCAGCTTGGCCGAACCGGGACTAGCGGGACTCAACACCGGGGAGCTGTTTTTT.

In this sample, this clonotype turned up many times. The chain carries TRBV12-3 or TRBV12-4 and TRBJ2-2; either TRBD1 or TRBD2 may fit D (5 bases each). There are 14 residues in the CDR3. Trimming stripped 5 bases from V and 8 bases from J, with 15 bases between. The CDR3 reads CASSALAGGGELFF. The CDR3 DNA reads TGTGCCAGCAGTGCGCTAGCTGGGGGTGGGGAGCTGTTTTTT.

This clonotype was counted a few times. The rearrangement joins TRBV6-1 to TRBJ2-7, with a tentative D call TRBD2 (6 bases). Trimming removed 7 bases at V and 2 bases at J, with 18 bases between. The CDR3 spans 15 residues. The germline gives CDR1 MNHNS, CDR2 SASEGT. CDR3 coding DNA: TGTGCCAGCACCTACCTCGGGGGTGAGACCTACGAGCAGTACTTC. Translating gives CASTYLGGETYEQYF.

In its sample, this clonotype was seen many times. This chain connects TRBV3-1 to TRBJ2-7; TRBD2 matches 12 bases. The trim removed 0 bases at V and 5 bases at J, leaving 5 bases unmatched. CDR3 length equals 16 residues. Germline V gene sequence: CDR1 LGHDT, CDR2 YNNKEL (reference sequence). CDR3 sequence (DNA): TGTGCCAGCAGCCAAGAAGCTAGCGGGAGGGCCAACGAGCAGTACTTC. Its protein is CASSQEASGRANEQYF.

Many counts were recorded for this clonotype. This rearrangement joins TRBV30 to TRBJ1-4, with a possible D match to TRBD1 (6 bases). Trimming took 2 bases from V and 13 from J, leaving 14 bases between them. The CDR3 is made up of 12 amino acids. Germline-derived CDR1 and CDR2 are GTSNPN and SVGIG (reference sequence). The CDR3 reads CAWSKQGGRLFF. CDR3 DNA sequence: TGTGCCTGGAGTAAACAGGGTGGACGACTGTTTTTT.

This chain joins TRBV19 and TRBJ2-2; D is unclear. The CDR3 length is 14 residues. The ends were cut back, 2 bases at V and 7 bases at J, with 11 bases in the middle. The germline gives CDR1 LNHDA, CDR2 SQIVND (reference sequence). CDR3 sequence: CASSIWPLIGELFF. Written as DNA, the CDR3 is TGTGCCAGTAGTATATGGCCCTTGATCGGGGAGCTGTTTTTT. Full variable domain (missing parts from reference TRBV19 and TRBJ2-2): DGGITQSPKYLFRKEGQNVTLSCEQNLNHDAMYWYRQDPGQGLRLIYYSQIVNDFQKGDIAEGYSVSREKKESFPLTVTSAQKNPTAFYLCASSIWPLIGELFFGEGSRLTVL.

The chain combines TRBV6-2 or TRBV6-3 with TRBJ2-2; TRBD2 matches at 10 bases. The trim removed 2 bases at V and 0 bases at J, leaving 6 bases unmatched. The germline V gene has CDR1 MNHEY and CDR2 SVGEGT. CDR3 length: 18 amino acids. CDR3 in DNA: TGTGCCAGCAGTTACAGTCTAGCGGGGGCCTCGAACACCGGGGAGCTGTTTTTT. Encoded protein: CASSYSLAGASNTGELFF.

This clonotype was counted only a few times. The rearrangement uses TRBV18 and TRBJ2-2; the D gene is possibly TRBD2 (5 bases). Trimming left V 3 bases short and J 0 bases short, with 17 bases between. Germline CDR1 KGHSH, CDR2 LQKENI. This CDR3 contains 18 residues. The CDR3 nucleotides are TGTGCCAGCTCACCTCGTACTACGGGGAACGCGAACACCGGGGAGCTGTTTTTT. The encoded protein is CASSPRTTGNANTGELFF. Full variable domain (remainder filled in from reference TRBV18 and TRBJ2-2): NAGVMQNPRHLVRRRGQEARLRCSPMKGHSHVYWYRQLPEEGLKFMVYLQKENIIDESGMPKERFSAEFPKEGPSILRIQQVVRGDSAAYFCASSPRTTGNANTGELFFGEGSRLTVL.

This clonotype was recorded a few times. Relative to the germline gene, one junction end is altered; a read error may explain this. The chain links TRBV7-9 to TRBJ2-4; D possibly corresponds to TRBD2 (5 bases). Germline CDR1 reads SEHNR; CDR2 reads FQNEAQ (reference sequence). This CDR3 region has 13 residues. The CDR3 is CASSLALRDIQYF. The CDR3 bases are TGTGCCAGCAGCCTAGCTCTCCGGGACATTCAGTACTTC. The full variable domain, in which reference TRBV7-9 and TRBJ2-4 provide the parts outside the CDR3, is DTGVSQNPRHKITKRGQNVTFRCDPISEHNRLYWYRQTLGQGPEFLTYFQNEAQLEKSRLLSDRFSAERPKGSFSTLEIQRTEQGDSAMYLCASSLALRDIQYFGAGTRLSVL.

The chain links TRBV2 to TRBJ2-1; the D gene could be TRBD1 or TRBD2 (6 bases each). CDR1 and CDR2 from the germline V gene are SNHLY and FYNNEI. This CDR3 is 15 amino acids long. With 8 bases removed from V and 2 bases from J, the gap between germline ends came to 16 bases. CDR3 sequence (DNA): TGTGCCAGCGGAAGGGGGGACTTTCCCTACAATGAGCAGTTCTTC. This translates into CASGRGDFPYNEQFF.

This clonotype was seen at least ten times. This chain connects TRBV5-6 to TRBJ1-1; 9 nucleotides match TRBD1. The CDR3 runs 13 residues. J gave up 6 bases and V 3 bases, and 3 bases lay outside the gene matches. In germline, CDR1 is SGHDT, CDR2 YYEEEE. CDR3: CASSWDRVAEAFF. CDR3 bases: TGTGCCAGCAGCTGGGACAGGGTCGCTGAAGCTTTCTTT. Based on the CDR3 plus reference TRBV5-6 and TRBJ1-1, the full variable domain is DAGVTQSPTHLIKTRGQQVTLRCSPKSGHDTVSWYQQALGQGPQFIFQYYEEEERQRGNFPDRFSGHQFPNYSSELNVNALLLGDSALYLCASSWDRVAEAFFGQGTRLTVV.

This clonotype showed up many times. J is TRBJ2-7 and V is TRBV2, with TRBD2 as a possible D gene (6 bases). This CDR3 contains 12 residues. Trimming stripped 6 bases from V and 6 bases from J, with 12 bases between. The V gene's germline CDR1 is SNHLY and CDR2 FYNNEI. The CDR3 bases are TGTGCCAGCAGGGTGACTAGGATCGAGCAGTACTTC. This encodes CASRVTRIEQYF.

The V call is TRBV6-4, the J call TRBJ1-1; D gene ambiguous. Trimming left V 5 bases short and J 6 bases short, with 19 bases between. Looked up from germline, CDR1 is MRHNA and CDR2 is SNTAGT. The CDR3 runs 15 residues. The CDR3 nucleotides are TGTGCCAGCAGTTACTACCGGGTGTCAACTTCTGAAGCTTTCTTT. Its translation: CASSYYRVSTSEAFF.

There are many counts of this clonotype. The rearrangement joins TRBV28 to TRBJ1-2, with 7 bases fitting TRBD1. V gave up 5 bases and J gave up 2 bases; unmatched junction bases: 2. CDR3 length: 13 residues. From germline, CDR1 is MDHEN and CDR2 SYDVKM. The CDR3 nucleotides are TGTGCCAGCAGTCCCAGGGGGAACTATGGCTACACCTTC. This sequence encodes CASSPRGNYGYTF.

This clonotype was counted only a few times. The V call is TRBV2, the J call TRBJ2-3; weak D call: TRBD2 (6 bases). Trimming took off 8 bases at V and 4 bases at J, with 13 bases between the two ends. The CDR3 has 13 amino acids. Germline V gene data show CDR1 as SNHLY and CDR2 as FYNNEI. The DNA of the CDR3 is TGTGCCAGCCAGCGGGTGGGCCCAGATACGCAGTATTTT. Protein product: CASQRVGPDTQYF.

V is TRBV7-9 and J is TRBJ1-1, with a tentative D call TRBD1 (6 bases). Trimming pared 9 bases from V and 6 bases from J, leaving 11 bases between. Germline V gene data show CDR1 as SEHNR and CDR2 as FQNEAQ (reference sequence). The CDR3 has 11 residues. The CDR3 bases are TGTGCCAGTACAGGGTTCGCTGAAGCTTTCTTT. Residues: CASTGFAEAFF.

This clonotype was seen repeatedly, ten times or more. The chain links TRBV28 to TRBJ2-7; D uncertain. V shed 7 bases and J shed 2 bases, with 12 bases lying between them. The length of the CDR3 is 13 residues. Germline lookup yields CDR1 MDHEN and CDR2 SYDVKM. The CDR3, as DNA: TGTGCCAGCACCGCCCTGTCCCCCTACGAGCAGTACTTC. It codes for CASTALSPYEQYF.

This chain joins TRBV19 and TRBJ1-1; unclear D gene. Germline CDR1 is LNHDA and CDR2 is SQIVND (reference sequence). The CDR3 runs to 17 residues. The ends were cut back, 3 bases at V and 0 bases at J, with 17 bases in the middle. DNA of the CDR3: TGTGCCAGTAGTATCCTCTCCCCTAGAGGGTTGAACACTGAAGCTTTCTTT. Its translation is CASSILSPRGLNTEAFF.

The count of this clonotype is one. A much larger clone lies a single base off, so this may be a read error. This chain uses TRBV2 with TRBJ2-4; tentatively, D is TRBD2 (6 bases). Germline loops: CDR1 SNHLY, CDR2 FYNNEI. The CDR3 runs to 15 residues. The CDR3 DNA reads TGTGCCAGTAGGAGGGCCGAAGGAGCCGAAAACATTCAGTACTTC. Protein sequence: CASRRAEGAENIQYF.

CDR3 protein: CASSTGTSYEQYF. CDR3 nucleotides: TGTGCCAGCAGTACAGGGACTTCCTACGAGCAGTACTTC. This chain connects TRBV6-1 to TRBJ2-7; perhaps D is TRBD1 or TRBD2 (6 bases each). CDR1 is MNHNS, CDR2 SASEGT, per germline. The CDR3 is made up of 13 amino acids. V lost 5 bases, J lost 1 base, and 9 bases lay in between.

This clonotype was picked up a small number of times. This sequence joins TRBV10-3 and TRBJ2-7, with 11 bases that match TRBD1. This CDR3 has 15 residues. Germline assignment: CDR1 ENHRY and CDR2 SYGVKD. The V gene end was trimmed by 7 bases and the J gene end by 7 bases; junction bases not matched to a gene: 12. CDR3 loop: CAITPDRGLTREQYF. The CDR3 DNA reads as TGTGCCATCACCCCGGACAGGGGGCTGACGCGGGAGCAGTACTTC.